Below, one TCR beta chain is given with its context. Then a second PCR, running roughly 6 to 12 cycles, was carried out with a sample-barcoded 5' primer and a J-beta primer mix. Every sample returned 2.5 million or more CDR3-containing paired-end reads. TCRdb redid the calling of the 5' RACE reads with MiXCR, one entry per CDR3 protein. Among 950,000 to 1,200,000 distinct CDR3 sequences listed, roughly two fifths were seen once. This sample is drawn from a study of blood T cells in healthy people across ages. This CDR3 has 13 residues. The V end lost 0 bases, the J end lost 5 bases, and 8 bases lay between the germline ends. Germline-derived CDR1 and CDR2 are SGHRS and YFSETQ. Researchers collected approximately 9.9 milliliters of peripheral blood from every single donor. Extractions gave at least 5.5 micrograms of total RNA per sample.

This chain connects TRBV5-1 to TRBJ1-1; D unclear. The receptor was derived from a man aged 18 to 35 in good health. Sequencing input: blood. The CDR3 is CASSLELVTEAFF. The CDR3 DNA reads TGCGCCAGCAGCTTGGAGTTAGTGACTGAAGCTTTCTTT.